These 8 T cell receptor beta chains originate from one sample sequenced in a study of blood T cell repertoires in COVID-19. TCRdb's copy holds only in-frame clones and misses some; the assay was immunoSEQ multiplex PCR. The data contain roughly 93,000 clones, roughly 80% of them singletons. The sequenced sample consisted of peripheral blood. All receptors come from a woman over 75 with acute or convalescent COVID-19.

The chain employs TRBV5-4 and TRBJ1-1; 7 bases are a match to TRBD1. The V and J ends lost 0 bases and 0 bases, in that order; junction bases with no gene match: 5. The CDR3 contains 16 residues. CDR1 SGHNT and CDR2 YYREEE come from the germline V gene (reference sequence). The CDR3 loop reads CASSLGTGTVNTEAFF. The CDR3 DNA reads TGTGCCAGCAGCTTGGGGACTGGGACAGTGAACACTGAAGCTTTCTTT. Together with reference TRBV5-4 and TRBJ1-1, the CDR3 gives the full variable domain: ETGVTQSPTHLIKTRGQQVTLRCSSQSGHNTVSWYQQALGQGPQFIFQYYREEENGRGNFPPRFSGLQFPNYSSELNVNALELDDSALYLCASSLGTGTVNTEAFFGQGTRLTVV.

The V gene is TRBV28, the J gene TRBJ1-5, with 9 bases matching TRBD1. The CDR3 extends over 15 amino acids. The ends lost 10 bases at V and 3 bases at J; junction bases unmatched: 10. CDR1 and CDR2 from the germline V gene are MDHEN and SYDVKM. The CDR3 DNA reads TGTGCCATCTTAACAGGGGGCGCAAACAATCAGCCCCAGCATTTT. It translates to CAILTGGANNQPQHF.

The chain has TRBV27 and TRBJ1-3; D is perhaps TRBD1 (6 bases). The CDR3 contains 14 residues. Trimming cost V 5 bases and J 0 bases, with 8 bases left between them. Germline V lookup: CDR1 MNHEY, CDR2 SMNVEV (reference sequence). The CDR3 is CASSADSSGNTIYF. CDR3 coding DNA: TGTGCCAGCAGTGCGGACAGCTCTGGAAACACCATATATTTT.

The genes are TRBV3-1 (or the pseudogene TRBV3-2) and TRBJ2-1; TRBD2 aligns across 10 bases. The CDR3 is 17 residues long. Germline loops: CDR1 LGHDT, CDR2 YNNKEL (reference sequence). Germline trimming cut 6 bases from V and 4 bases from J; bases unmatched to any gene: 12. The CDR3 bases are TGTGCCAGCAGTGATCGGCGGAGCGGGGGGGAGTACAATGAGCAGTTCTTC. Protein product: CASSDRRSGGEYNEQFF.

This chain joins TRBV28 and TRBJ1-5; TRBD1 is a possible D gene (6 bases). The CDR3 has 16 amino acids. V gave up 4 bases and J gave up 2 bases, with 15 bases separating them. Germline V gene data show CDR1 as MDHEN and CDR2 as SYDVKM. The CDR3 region is CASSSPGTRGNQPQHF. The DNA for the CDR3 is TGTGCCAGCAGTTCCCCTGGGACACGAGGCAATCAGCCCCAGCATTTT.

CDR3 residues: CASSPVGLTGKAVYGYTF. DNA of the CDR3: TGTGCCAGCAGCCCCGTGGGGCTAACAGGGAAGGCGGTTTATGGCTACACCTTC. This chain connects TRBV5-4 to TRBJ1-2; D possibly corresponds to TRBD1 (6 bases). The germline gives CDR1 SGHNT, CDR2 YYREEE (reference sequence). The V and J ends lost 4 bases and 5 bases respectively, with 27 bases between them. The CDR3 has 18 residues.

This sequence joins TRBV19 and TRBJ2-7, with a tentative D call TRBD1 (5 bases). V lost 0 bases to trimming and J lost 0 bases, with 9 bases between them. Germline V gives CDR1 LNHDA, CDR2 SQIVND (reference sequence). The CDR3 sequence is 15 residues long. CDR3 protein: CASSIEDSFSYEQYF. The CDR3 DNA reads as TGTGCCAGTAGTATAGAAGACAGCTTCTCCTACGAGCAGTACTTC.

In this sample, this clone turned up a few times. The rearrangement links TRBV27 to TRBJ1-2; D unclear. The V end was cut by 1 base, the J end by 4 bases, with 16 bases between. Germline V gives CDR1 MNHEY, CDR2 SMNVEV (reference sequence). The CDR3 length is 16 residues. In nucleotides, the CDR3 is TGTGCCAGCAGTTTATACCCCTATCAGGTTGGCTATGGCTACACCTTC. The encoded protein is CASSLYPYQVGYGYTF.